Below are 2 T cell receptor beta chains sequenced from a single sample in a study of long-term antiretroviral therapy in people with HIV. This was the immunoSEQ v3.0 assay at survey level. Using immunoSEQ multiplex PCR, the repertoire was profiled, and TCRdb retains in-frame clones only, with some absent. The table lists around 37,000 clones, over 75% of them singletons, with about 4.3% in the top ten. Sequencing was performed on unsorted PBMCs, taken around 3.3 years after starting antiretroviral therapy. Receptors originate from a man aged 18 to 30 with HIV.

Only a few counts were recorded for this clone. The chain links TRBV5-1 to TRBJ2-7, with TRBD1 as a possible D gene (5 bases). Germline assignment: CDR1 SGHRS and CDR2 YFSETQ. V was trimmed by 0 bases and J by 2 bases, leaving 12 bases between them. This CDR3 comprises 15 residues. In nucleotides, the CDR3 is TGCGCCAGCAGCTTGGTCCCAGGGATCACCTACGAGCAGTACTTC. Its protein is CASSLVPGITYEQYF.

This chain connects TRBV5-1 to TRBJ2-1, with D hard to call. The CDR3 totals 13 residues. Between the trimmed V and J ends, which lost 3 bases and 3 bases, there was a span of 7 bases. Germline CDR1 and CDR2: SGHRS and YFSETQ. CDR3 loop: CASSSGLYNEQFF. CDR3 coding DNA: TGCGCCAGCAGCTCCGGGCTCTACAATGAGCAGTTCTTC.